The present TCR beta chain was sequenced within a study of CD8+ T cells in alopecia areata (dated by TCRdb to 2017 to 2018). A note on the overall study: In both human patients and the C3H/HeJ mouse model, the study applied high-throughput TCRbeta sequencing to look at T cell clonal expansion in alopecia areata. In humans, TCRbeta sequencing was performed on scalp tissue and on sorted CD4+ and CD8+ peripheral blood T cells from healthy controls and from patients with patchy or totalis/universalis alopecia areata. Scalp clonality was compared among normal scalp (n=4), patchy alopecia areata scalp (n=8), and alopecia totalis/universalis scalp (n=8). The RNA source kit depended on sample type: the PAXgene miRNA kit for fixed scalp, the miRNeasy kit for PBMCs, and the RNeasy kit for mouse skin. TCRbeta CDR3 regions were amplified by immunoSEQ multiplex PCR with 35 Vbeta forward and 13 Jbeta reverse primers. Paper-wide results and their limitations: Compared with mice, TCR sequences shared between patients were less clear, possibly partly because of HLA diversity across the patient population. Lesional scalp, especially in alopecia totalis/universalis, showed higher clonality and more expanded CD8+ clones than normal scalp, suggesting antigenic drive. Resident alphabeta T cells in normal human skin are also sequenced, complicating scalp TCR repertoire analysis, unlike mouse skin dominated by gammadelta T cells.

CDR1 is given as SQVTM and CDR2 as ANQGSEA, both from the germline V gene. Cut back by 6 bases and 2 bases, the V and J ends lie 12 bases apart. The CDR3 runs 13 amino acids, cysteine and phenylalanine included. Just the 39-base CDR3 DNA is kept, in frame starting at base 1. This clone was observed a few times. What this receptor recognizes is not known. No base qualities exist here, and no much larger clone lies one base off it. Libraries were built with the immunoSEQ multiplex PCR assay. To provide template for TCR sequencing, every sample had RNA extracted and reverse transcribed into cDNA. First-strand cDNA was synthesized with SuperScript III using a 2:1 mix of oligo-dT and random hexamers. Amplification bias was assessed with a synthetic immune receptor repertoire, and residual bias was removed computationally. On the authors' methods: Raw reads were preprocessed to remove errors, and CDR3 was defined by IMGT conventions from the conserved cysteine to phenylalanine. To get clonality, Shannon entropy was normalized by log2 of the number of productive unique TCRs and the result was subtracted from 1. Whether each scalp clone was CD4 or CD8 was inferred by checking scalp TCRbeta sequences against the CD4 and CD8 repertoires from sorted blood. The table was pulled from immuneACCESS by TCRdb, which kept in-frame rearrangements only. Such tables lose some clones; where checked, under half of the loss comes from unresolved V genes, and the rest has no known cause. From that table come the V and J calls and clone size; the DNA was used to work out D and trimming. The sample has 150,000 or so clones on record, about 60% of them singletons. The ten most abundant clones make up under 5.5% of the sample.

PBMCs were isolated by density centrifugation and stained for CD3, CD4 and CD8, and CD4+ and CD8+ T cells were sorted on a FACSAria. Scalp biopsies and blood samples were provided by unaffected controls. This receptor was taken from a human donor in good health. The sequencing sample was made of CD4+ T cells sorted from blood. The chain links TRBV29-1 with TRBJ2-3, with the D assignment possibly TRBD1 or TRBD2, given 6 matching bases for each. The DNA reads TGCAGCGTGGGGAGGACAGACACAGATACGCAGTATTTT. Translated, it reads CSVGRTDTDTQYF.